Each of the 13 T cell receptor beta chains below was sequenced from the same sample in a study of blood T cell repertoires in COVID-19. The protocol was immunoSEQ multiplex PCR, while the TCRdb copy is restricted to in-frame clones and leaves out a portion. The data hold about 160,000 clones, with about 86% observed a single time. Sequencing was performed on peripheral blood. All receptors derive from a man in his fifties or sixties with active or convalescent COVID-19.

CDR3 loop: CASSEQGWTDTQYF. As DNA, the CDR3 is TGTGCCAGCAGTGAACAGGGTTGGACAGATACGCAGTATTTT. The V and J genes are TRBV2 and TRBJ2-3; maybe TRBD1 (5 bases). CDR1 and CDR2 from the germline V gene are SNHLY and FYNNEI. V was trimmed by 2 bases and J by 3 bases, leaving 9 bases between them. The CDR3 sequence is 14 residues long.

The V and J genes are TRBV27 and TRBJ2-3; unclear D gene. This CDR3 comprises 13 residues. Deletions cut 5 bases from V and 7 bases from J, with 13 bases between. CDR1 is MNHEY, CDR2 SMNVEV, per germline (reference sequence). The CDR3 DNA reads as TGTGCCAGCAGTCGCCAGACTTGGAATACGCAGTATTTT. This codes for CASSRQTWNTQYF.

The chain has TRBV14 and TRBJ2-1; TRBD2 aligns across 7 bases. The germline gives CDR1 SGHDN, CDR2 FVKESK. V gave up 4 bases and J gave up 0 bases; unmatched junction bases: 6. The CDR3 totals 16 residues. CDR3 sequence (DNA): TGTGCCAGCAGCCCATTAGCGGGCCGCTCCTACAATGAGCAGTTCTTC. Amino acids: CASSPLAGRSYNEQFF.

The chain couples TRBV7-8 to TRBJ1-6; D possibly corresponds to TRBD1 (6 bases). Germline V gene lookup returns CDR1 SGHVS and CDR2 FQNEAQ. The CDR3 runs to 16 residues. V shed 1 base and J shed 10 bases, with 17 bases lying between them. The DNA of the CDR3 is TGTGCCAGCAGCTTAGGAGTTGGCAGGGGAAAATCACCCCTCCACTTT. This gives the protein CASSLGVGRGKSPLHF.

The chain has TRBV29-1 and TRBJ2-5; D might be TRBD2 (6 bases). V lost 7 bases and J lost 4, with 16 bases in between. Germline V CDR1 and CDR2: SQVTM, ANQGSEA. This CDR3 has 13 residues. The CDR3 DNA sequence: TGCAGCGCCGCCTTTCGGGGAGGAGAGACCCAGTACTTC. This encodes CSAAFRGGETQYF.

This rearrangement joins TRBV9 to TRBJ1-1; no clear D gene. The CDR3 is made up of 14 amino acids. Germline V gives CDR1 SGDLS, CDR2 YYNGEE. The ends were cut back, 4 bases at V and 1 base at J, with 11 bases in the middle. The CDR3 DNA is TGTGCCAGCAGCCCATCGGCGGGGAACACTGAAGCTTTCTTT. Translation gives CASSPSAGNTEAFF.

V and J are TRBV15 and TRBJ2-7, with 10 bases matching TRBD2. Germline V gives CDR1 LNHNV, CDR2 YYDKDF (reference sequence). This CDR3 is 17 amino acids long. V shed 1 base and J 2 bases; nucleotides not matched to a gene: 8. The CDR3 sequence is CATSRGLAGDYAYEQYF. In nucleotides, the CDR3 is TGTGCCACCAGCAGAGGTCTAGCGGGAGACTATGCCTACGAGCAGTACTTC.

This chain uses TRBV7-9 with TRBJ1-5, with unresolved D. Germline V gene lookup returns CDR1 SEHNR and CDR2 FQNEAQ (reference sequence). V was cut by 11 bases and J by 5 bases, with 16 bases left in between. This CDR3 contains 13 residues. CDR3 sequence (DNA): TGTGCCGCAAGCAAAGGCGGTGATCAGCCCCAGCATTTT. This gives the protein CAASKGGDQPQHF.

The DNA of the CDR3 is TGCGCCAGCAGCCGGGAAGGGGACAGGGTCGCTGGAAACACCATATATTTT. Protein: CASSREGDRVAGNTIYF. The rearrangement links TRBV5-1 to TRBJ1-3; 9 bases are a match to TRBD1. The CDR3 contains 17 residues. The germline CDR1 and CDR2 sequences are SGHRS and YFSETQ. The junction had 10 bases not matched to a gene; V was cut back by 4 bases and J by 2 bases.

In its sample, this clone was seen once. The chain has TRBV19 and TRBJ2-2; unclear D gene. Germline V lookup: CDR1 LNHDA, CDR2 SQIVND (reference sequence). This CDR3 region has 12 residues. V was shortened by 4 bases and J by 5 bases, with 5 bases between the two germline ends. CDR3 in amino acids: CASSTYTGELFF. The CDR3 DNA reads as TGTGCCAGTAGTACCTATACCGGGGAGCTGTTTTTT.

This chain uses TRBV6-5 with TRBJ1-2; D unclear. The V gene's germline CDR1 is MNHEY and CDR2 SVGAGI. The CDR3 covers 12 residues. V was pared by 5 bases and J by 6 bases, with 10 bases between. The CDR3 is CASSPRRDGYTF. The CDR3 nucleotides read TGTGCCAGCAGTCCTCGGAGGGATGGCTACACCTTC.

The chain combines TRBV27 with TRBJ2-1, with 9 bases matching TRBD1. This CDR3 comprises 15 residues. J lost 6 bases, V lost 0 bases, and 3 bases had no gene match. Looked up from germline, CDR1 is MNHEY and CDR2 is SMNVEV (reference sequence). In nucleotides, the CDR3 is TGTGCCAGCAGTTTATCAACGACAGGGGGCAATGAGCAGTTCTTC. Translating it yields CASSLSTTGGNEQFF.

The V gene is TRBV7-2, the J gene TRBJ2-5; 7 bases map to TRBD1. The CDR3 consists of 14 residues. CDR1 and CDR2 (germline): SGHTA, FQGNSA. V was pared by 4 bases and J by 5 bases, with 7 bases of the junction left unmatched. The CDR3 loop reads CASSSQGVGETQYF. The CDR3 nucleotides are TGTGCCAGCAGCTCCCAGGGGGTGGGGGAGACCCAGTACTTC.